This T cell receptor beta chain was profiled in a study of blood T cells in healthy people across ages. This clonotype was detected a few times. CDR1 and CDR2 (germline): SEHNR, FQNEAQ (reference sequence). CDR3 length: 15 amino acids. V gave up 8 bases and J gave up 0 bases, with 16 bases separating them. Using a J-beta primer mix together with a sample-barcoded 5' primer, a second PCR was run for roughly 6 to 11 cycles. TCRdb re-called the 5' RACE reads with MiXCR, one entry per CDR3 protein. Counted here are about 1,400,000 distinct CDR3 sequences, around 39% occurring once; the ten biggest clones make up 7.9%.

The chain recombines TRBV7-9 with TRBJ1-2; D possibly corresponds to TRBD1 (5 bases). This TCR came from a woman between 18 and 30 years old in good health. The sample consisted of blood. The CDR3: CASWGRKSSNYGYTF. In DNA, the CDR3 is TGTGCCAGCTGGGGCAGGAAGTCTTCTAACTATGGCTACACCTTC.